Below, one T cell receptor (beta chain) is given with its context. The data stem from a study of blood T cell repertoires in COVID-19. Looking at the study overall: Samples taken during acute and convalescent COVID-19 were collected in the United States, Italy and Spain.

No more than 2 weeks before study entry, exposed participants had met a case of COVID-19. Libraries were prepared by immunoSEQ multiplex PCR; TCRdb keeps only in-frame clonotypes and omits some of them. The sample lists around 250,000 clones; 82% were seen once. Germline trimming cut 5 bases from V and 3 bases from J; bases unmatched to any gene: 5. CDR3 size: 14 residues. Per the germline V gene, CDR1 is WNHNN and CDR2 is SYGVQD (reference sequence). The rearrangement joins TRBV10-1 to TRBJ2-3, with 7 positions matching TRBD2. Sequencing was done on a sample of PBMCs or T cells enriched from blood (not recorded which). The TCR comes from a man in his forties who had been exposed to COVID-19. The CDR3 region is CASSTGGGTDTQYF. For the CDR3, the DNA is TGCGCCAGCAGTACGGGAGGTGGAACAGATACGCAGTATTTT.